The 18 T cell receptor beta chains listed next were all sequenced from one sample in a study of T cell changes during pregnancy in multiple sclerosis. The repertoire was sequenced with immunoSEQ multiplex PCR; TCRdb's copy has only in-frame clones and lacks some. The repertoire holds more than 65,000 clones, with approximately 90% as singletons. The sample consisted of peripheral blood, taken before pregnancy. Every receptor here comes from a female donor with multiple sclerosis, enrolled in a pregnancy study.

The J gene is TRBJ2-1, the V gene TRBV30, with D tentatively TRBD1 (6 bases). CDR1 is GTSNPN, CDR2 SVGIG, per germline (reference sequence). CDR3 size: 16 residues. V was shortened by 4 bases and J by 4 bases, with 20 bases between the two germline ends. The CDR3 DNA reads as TGTGCCTGGAAGATGGGTTATTGGGACAAATACAATGAGCAGTTCTTC. It translates to CAWKMGYWDKYNEQFF.

The chain couples TRBV30 to TRBJ1-1; 9 nucleotides align to TRBD1. The length of the CDR3 is 13 residues. Germline trimming cut 3 bases from V and 11 bases from J; bases unmatched to any gene: 10. Germline-derived CDR1 and CDR2 are GTSNPN and SVGIG (reference sequence). The CDR3 here is CAWRRQGGIGAFF. The CDR3 DNA sequence: TGTGCCTGGAGGAGACAGGGGGGAATCGGGGCTTTCTTT.

This rearrangement joins TRBV19 to TRBJ1-1, with 7 bases fitting TRBD1. V shed 1 base, J shed 0 bases, and the junction held 5 bases outside the gene matches. This CDR3 contains 16 residues. The germline gives CDR1 LNHDA, CDR2 SQIVND (reference sequence). The CDR3 region has the DNA TGTGCCAGTAGTATAGCTCCCAGGGGGTTGAACACTGAAGCTTTCTTT. This encodes CASSIAPRGLNTEAFF.

The V gene is TRBV7-2, the J gene TRBJ2-3; possibly TRBD2 for D (6 bases). The V gene lost 5 bases and the J gene lost 7 bases, with 13 bases spanning the gap. This CDR3 is 13 amino acids long. Germline-derived CDR1 and CDR2 are SGHTA and FQGNSA. The CDR3 coding sequence is TGTGCCAGCAGCGCGGGGCCCATTTATACGCAGTATTTT. Amino acids: CASSAGPIYTQYF.

This rearrangement joins TRBV6-5 to TRBJ2-7; TRBD1 is a possible D gene (5 bases). V shed 10 bases and J shed 6 bases, with 22 bases lying between them. The length of the CDR3 is 14 residues. Germline V gene lookup returns CDR1 MNHEY and CDR2 SVGAGI. CDR3 region: CATHSGAGLLEQYF. Written as DNA, the CDR3 is TGTGCCACCCATTCTGGGGCAGGGCTGCTCGAGCAGTACTTC.

This chain links TRBV7-3 with TRBJ1-1; no definite D call. From germline, CDR1 is SGHTA and CDR2 FQGTGA. The CDR3 consists of 13 residues. The V end was cut by 5 bases, the J end by 3 bases, with 10 bases between. The CDR3 is CASSLTVYTEAFF. The CDR3 region has the DNA TGTGCCAGCAGCCTTACAGTTTACACTGAAGCTTTCTTT.

In its sample, this clone was seen a few times. The chain is built from TRBV19 and TRBJ2-7; 11 bases line up with TRBD2. This CDR3 is built from 15 residues. Per the germline V gene, CDR1 is LNHDA and CDR2 is SQIVND (reference sequence). V trimming: 3 bases; J trimming: 7 bases; junction bases outside the gene matches: 8. The CDR3, as DNA: TGTGCCAGTAGTATTGAGGCTAGCGGGGGGCGAGAGCAGTACTTC. This sequence encodes CASSIEASGGREQYF.

CDR3 sequence reads: CASSLDGLGQETQYF. In DNA form, the CDR3 reads TGTGCCAGCAGCTTGGATGGGCTCGGACAAGAGACCCAGTACTTC. The chain couples TRBV5-6 to TRBJ2-5; D ambiguous. The CDR3 sequence is 15 residues long. Germline CDR1 is SGHDT and CDR2 is YYEEEE. V gave up 0 bases and J gave up 2 bases, with 11 bases separating them.

A single count supports this clone. The V call is TRBV5-1, the J call TRBJ1-1; D unclear. The germline CDR1 and CDR2 sequences are SGHRS and YFSETQ. The V and J ends lost 5 bases and 1 base respectively, with 12 bases between them. The CDR3 contains 14 residues. CDR3 nucleotides: TGCGCCAGCAGGTCCGGGATTACGAACACTGAAGCTTTCTTT. Protein: CASRSGITNTEAFF.

The chain uses TRBV4-2 and TRBJ2-2, with D perhaps TRBD2 (6 bases). Trimming shortened V by 2 bases and J by 4 bases, and 14 bases separated the two germline ends. The CDR3 loop spans 16 amino acids. In germline, CDR1 is LGHNA, CDR2 YNFKEQ. The DNA of the CDR3 is TGTGCCAGCAGCCAATTTAGCGGAAGTTCCACCGGGGAGCTGTTTTTT. Its protein product is CASSQFSGSSTGELFF.

The chain uses TRBV7-8 and TRBJ2-3, with TRBD1 identical over 8 bases. The V gene's germline CDR1 is SGHVS and CDR2 FQNEAQ. This CDR3 region has 16 residues. V shed 4 bases and J 0 bases; nucleotides not matched to a gene: 6. In DNA, the CDR3 is TGTGCCAGCAGCTCAGGACAGGGCCTTAGCACAGATACGCAGTATTTT. Encoded protein: CASSSGQGLSTDTQYF.

The genes are TRBV4-3 and TRBJ2-2; 8 nucleotides agree with TRBD1. The ends lost 4 bases at V and 5 bases at J; junction bases unmatched: 3. The CDR3 totals 14 residues. Germline CDR1 and CDR2: LGHNA and YSLEER. The CDR3 is CASSRRQGTGELFF. The CDR3 coding sequence is TGCGCCAGCAGCCGGAGACAGGGGACCGGGGAGCTGTTTTTT.

The gene calls are TRBV7-2 and TRBJ1-1; D is undetermined. Trimming removed 5 bases at V and 6 bases at J, with 13 bases between. Germline CDR1 reads SGHTA; CDR2 reads FQGNSA. The CDR3 totals 13 residues. CDR3 DNA sequence: TGTGCCAGCAGCGCCCGAAGGCAGGCTGAAGCTTTCTTT. Protein: CASSARRQAEAFF.

This clone was detected only a few times. The chain joins TRBV29-1 to TRBJ1-1, with TRBD1 as a possible D gene (6 bases). Trimming pared 4 bases from V and 4 bases from J, leaving 13 bases between. Germline V CDR1 and CDR2: SQVTM, ANQGSEA. The CDR3 contains 13 residues. The CDR3 reads CSVAQGQGTEAFF. CDR3 in DNA: TGCAGCGTTGCACAGGGCCAGGGCACTGAAGCTTTCTTT.

The chain is built from TRBV18 and TRBJ1-3; unclear D gene. This CDR3 has 17 residues. The V gene's germline CDR1 is KGHSH and CDR2 LQKENI. V was trimmed by 3 bases and J by 2 bases, leaving 17 bases between them. DNA of the CDR3: TGTGCCAGCTCACCCCACTCCCCGGGGTCGGCTGGAAACACCATATATTTT. Its translation is CASSPHSPGSAGNTIYF.

V and J are TRBV6-5 and TRBJ1-3, with TRBD1 matching 7 bases. The CDR3 spans 16 residues. With 0 bases clipped from V and 3 bases from J, the junction kept 5 bases outside the gene matches. Germline V lookup: CDR1 MNHEY, CDR2 SVGAGI. CDR3 residues: CASSYSKAGGGNTIYF. In nucleotides, the CDR3 is TGTGCCAGCAGTTACTCGAAGGCAGGGGGTGGAAACACCATATATTTT.

The CDR3 spells CASSFRGNPTEAFF. CDR3 coding DNA: TGCGCCAGCAGCTTTAGGGGGAACCCCACTGAAGCTTTCTTT. This chain links TRBV5-1 with TRBJ1-1; maybe TRBD1 (6 bases). This CDR3 spans 14 amino acids. From germline, CDR1 is SGHRS and CDR2 YFSETQ. V dropped 2 bases and J dropped 4 bases, with 12 bases sitting between them. Looking up the rest from reference TRBV5-1 and TRBJ1-1 gives the full variable domain: KAGVTQTPRYLIKTRGQQVTLSCSPISGHRSVSWYQQTPGQGLQFLFEYFSETQRNKGNFPGRFSGRQFSNSRSEMNVSTLELGDSALYLCASSFRGNPTEAFFGQGTRLTVV.

This chain connects TRBV7-2 to TRBJ2-1, with D possibly TRBD2 on 6 matching bases. Per germline, CDR1 SGHTA and CDR2 FQGNSA. V shed 1 base and J shed 7 bases, with 20 bases lying between them. The CDR3 is made up of 17 amino acids. DNA for the CDR3: TGTGCCAGCAGCTTAGTGGGCTCTAGCGCCCCAGGGAATGAGCAGTTCTTC. As protein: CASSLVGSSAPGNEQFF.